Below, 4 T cell receptor beta chains from the same sample are listed, as sequenced in a study of tumor and adjacent non-tumor tissue in lung cancer. No cell sorting was done before RNA was extracted from the tissue. TCRbeta libraries were built with three rounds of nested PCR, modified from ARM-PCR. TCRdb passed the multiplex PCR reads through MiXCR, listing each CDR3 protein once. The sample lists around 140,000 distinct CDR3 sequences; roughly 70% were seen once. Sequencing was carried out using lung tumor tissue. The receptors were sampled from a man between 60 and 75 years old with small cell lung cancer.

The V call is TRBV5-1, the J call TRBJ2-2; 8 bases are shared with TRBD1. Germline V gives CDR1 SGHRS, CDR2 YFSETQ. The CDR3 loop spans 14 amino acids. The CDR3 loop reads CASTGGANTGELFF. The DNA of the CDR3 is TGCGCTAGTACAGGGGGAGCGAACACCGGGGAGCTGTTTTTT. The entire variable domain, with the rest obtained from reference TRBV5-1 and TRBJ2-2, is as follows: KAGVTQTPRYLIKTRGQQVTLSCSPISGHRSVSWYQQTPGQGLQFLFEYFSETQRNKGNFPGRFSGRQFSNSRSEMNVSTLELGDSALYLCASTGGANTGELFFGEGSRLTVL.

This clonotype was counted once. This could be a read error, since a much larger clone is one nucleotide away. V gene TRBV12-3 or TRBV12-4 combines with J gene TRBJ2-2; D might be TRBD1 (5 bases). V was clipped by 8 bases and J by 10 bases, with 14 bases between them. The CDR3 totals 12 residues. The CDR3 is CASGIGAEELFF. DNA of the CDR3: TGTGCCAGCGGTATAGGGGCCGAGGAGCTGTTTTTT.

The chain has TRBV5-4 and TRBJ2-3, with 13 nucleotides matching TRBD2. Germline-derived CDR1 and CDR2 are SGHNT and YYREEE (reference sequence). Trimming took 5 bases from V and 5 from J; bases not matched to a gene: 5. This CDR3 is 15 amino acids long. The CDR3: CASRGTSGTGDTQYF. CDR3 DNA: TGTGCCAGCAGAGGGACTAGCGGGACGGGAGATACGCAGTATTTT.

On this clonotype itself: A much larger clone lies a single base off, so this may be a read error. The rearrangement links TRBV5-5 to TRBJ2-1; D is possibly TRBD2 (6 bases). In germline, CDR1 is SGHKS, CDR2 YYEKEE (reference sequence). The CDR3 loop spans 15 amino acids. The V gene lost 0 bases and the J gene lost 8 bases, with 15 bases spanning the gap. The CDR3 protein is CASSLALTGDHEQFF. CDR3 sequence (DNA): TGTGCCAGCAGCTTGGCACTAACGGGAGATCATGAGCAGTTCTTC.